The clone carrying this T cell receptor beta chain was seen more than once but under ten times. The data were obtained in a study of early T cells in non-severe SARS-CoV-2 infection. The V gene's germline CDR1 is WSHSY and CDR2 SAAADI. V dropped 7 bases and J dropped 10; count of bases not matched to a gene: 11. This CDR3 comprises 14 residues. MiXCR, applied by TCRdb to the 5' RACE reads, yields one record per CDR3 protein. The table records 85,000 to 95,000 distinct CDR3 sequences, over 15% of them present only once. The sequence was obtained from an adult who was a healthcare worker with PCR-confirmed SARS-CoV-2 infection or an uninfected control (not recorded which). The sample here was whole blood, taken at baseline. The chain is built from TRBV10-2 and TRBJ2-1, with 9 bases aligning to TRBD2. This CDR3 is CASIPSGGTSEQFF. The CDR3 DNA reads as TGCGCCAGCATCCCTTCAGGGGGGACTAGCGAGCAGTTCTTC.